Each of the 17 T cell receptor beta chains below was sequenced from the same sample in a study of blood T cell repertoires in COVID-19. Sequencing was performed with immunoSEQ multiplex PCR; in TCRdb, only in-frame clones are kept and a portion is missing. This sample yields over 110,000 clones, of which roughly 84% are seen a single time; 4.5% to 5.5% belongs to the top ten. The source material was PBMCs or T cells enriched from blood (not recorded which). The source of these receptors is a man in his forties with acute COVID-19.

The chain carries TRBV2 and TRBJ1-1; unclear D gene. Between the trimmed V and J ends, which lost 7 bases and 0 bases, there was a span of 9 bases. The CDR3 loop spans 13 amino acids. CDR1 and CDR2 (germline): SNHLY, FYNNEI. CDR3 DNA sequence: TGTGCCAGCACTCTATACGTGAACACTGAAGCTTTCTTT. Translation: CASTLYVNTEAFF.

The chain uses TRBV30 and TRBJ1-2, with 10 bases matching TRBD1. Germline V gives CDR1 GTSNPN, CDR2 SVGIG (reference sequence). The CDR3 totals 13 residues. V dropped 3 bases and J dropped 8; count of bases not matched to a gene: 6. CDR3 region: CAWSGTGVGGYTF. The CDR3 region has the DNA TGTGCCTGGAGCGGGACAGGGGTGGGGGGCTACACCTTC. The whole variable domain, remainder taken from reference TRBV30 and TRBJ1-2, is SQTIHQWPATLVQPVGSPLSLECTVEGTSNPNLYWYRQAAGRGLQLLFYSVGIGQISSEVPQNLSASRPQDRQFILSSKKLLLSDSGFYLCAWSGTGVGGYTFGSGTRLTVV.

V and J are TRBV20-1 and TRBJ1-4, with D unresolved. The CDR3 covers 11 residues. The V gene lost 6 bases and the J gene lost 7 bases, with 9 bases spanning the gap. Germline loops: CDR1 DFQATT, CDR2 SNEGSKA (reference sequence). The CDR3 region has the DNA TGCAGTGCAAACTACGGTGAAAAACTGTTTTTT. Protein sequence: CSANYGEKLFF.

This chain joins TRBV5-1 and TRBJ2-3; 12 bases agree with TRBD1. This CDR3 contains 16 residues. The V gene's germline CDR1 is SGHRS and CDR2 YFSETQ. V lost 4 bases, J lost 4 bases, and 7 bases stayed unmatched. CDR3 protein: CASSPGTGGAADTQYF. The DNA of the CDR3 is TGCGCCAGCAGCCCCGGGACAGGGGGCGCGGCAGATACGCAGTATTTT.

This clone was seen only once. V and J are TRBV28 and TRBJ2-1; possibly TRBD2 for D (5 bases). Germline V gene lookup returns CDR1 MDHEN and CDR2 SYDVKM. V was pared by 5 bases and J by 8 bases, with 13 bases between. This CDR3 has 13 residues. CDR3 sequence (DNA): TGTGCCAGCAGTATTCTAGGAGGTGATGAGCAGTTCTTC. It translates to CASSILGGDEQFF.

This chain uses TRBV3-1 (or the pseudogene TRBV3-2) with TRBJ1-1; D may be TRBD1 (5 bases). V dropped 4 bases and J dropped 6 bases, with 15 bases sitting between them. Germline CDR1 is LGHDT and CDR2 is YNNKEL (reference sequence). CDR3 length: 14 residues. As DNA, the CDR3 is TGTGCCAGCAGCCCTCCTGCAGGGAAACCTGAAGCTTTCTTT. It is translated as CASSPPAGKPEAFF.

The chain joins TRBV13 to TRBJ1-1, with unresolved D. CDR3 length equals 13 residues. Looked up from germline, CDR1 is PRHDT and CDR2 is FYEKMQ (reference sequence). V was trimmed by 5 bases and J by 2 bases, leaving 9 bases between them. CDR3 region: CASSRIGNTEAFF. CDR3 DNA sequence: TGTGCCAGCAGCCGCATCGGTAACACTGAAGCTTTCTTT.

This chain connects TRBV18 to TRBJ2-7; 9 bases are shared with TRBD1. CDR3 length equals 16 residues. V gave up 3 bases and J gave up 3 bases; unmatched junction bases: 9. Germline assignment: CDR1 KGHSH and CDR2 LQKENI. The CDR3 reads CASSPEQGAVGYEQYF. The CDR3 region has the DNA TGTGCCAGCTCACCGGAACAGGGGGCGGTCGGCTACGAGCAGTACTTC.

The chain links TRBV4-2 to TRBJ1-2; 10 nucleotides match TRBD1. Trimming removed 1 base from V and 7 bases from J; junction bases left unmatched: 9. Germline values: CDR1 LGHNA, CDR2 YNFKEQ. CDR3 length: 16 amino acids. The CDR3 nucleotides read TGTGCCAGCAGCCAAGCCGCAGGGGACAGGGGATTTGGCTACACCTTC. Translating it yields CASSQAAGDRGFGYTF.

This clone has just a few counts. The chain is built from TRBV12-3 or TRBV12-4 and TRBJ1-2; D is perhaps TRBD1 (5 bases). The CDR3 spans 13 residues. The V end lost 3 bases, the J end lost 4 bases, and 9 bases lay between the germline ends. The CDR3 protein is CASSFGAAYGYTF. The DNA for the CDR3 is TGTGCCAGCAGTTTTGGGGCCGCCTATGGCTACACCTTC.

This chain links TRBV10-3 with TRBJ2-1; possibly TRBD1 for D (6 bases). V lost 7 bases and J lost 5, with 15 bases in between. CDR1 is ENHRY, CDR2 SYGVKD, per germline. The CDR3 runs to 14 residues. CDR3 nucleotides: TGTGCCATCAACTCTCAGGGGCGGGACAATGAGCAGTTCTTC. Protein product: CAINSQGRDNEQFF.

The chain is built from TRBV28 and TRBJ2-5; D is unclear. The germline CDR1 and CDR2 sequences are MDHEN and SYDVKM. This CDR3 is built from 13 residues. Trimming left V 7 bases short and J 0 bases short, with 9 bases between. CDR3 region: CASKIRYQETQYF. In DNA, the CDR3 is TGTGCCAGCAAAATCAGATACCAAGAGACCCAGTACTTC.

The CDR3 DNA follows: TGTGCCAGCAGCTTCTGGACAGGGGGAGGAACCGGGGAGCTGTTTTTT. It specifies CASSFWTGGGTGELFF. The V and J genes are TRBV7-2 and TRBJ2-2; 10 bases align to TRBD1. CDR1 is SGHTA and CDR2 is FQGNSA in the germline V gene. CDR3 length: 16 residues. V gave up 3 bases and J gave up 5 bases; unmatched junction bases: 6.

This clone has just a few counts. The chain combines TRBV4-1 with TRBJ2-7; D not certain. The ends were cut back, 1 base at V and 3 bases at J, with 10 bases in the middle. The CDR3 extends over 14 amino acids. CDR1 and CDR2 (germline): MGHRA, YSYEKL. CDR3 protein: CASSQGLRHYEQYF. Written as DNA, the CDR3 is TGCGCCAGCAGCCAAGGGCTGCGACACTACGAGCAGTACTTC.

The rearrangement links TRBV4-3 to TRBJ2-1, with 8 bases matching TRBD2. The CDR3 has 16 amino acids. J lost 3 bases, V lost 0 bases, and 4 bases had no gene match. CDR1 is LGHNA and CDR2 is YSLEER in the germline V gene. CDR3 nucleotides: TGCGCCAGCAGCCAAGATTGGCGGGAGGACTACAATGAGCAGTTCTTC. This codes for CASSQDWREDYNEQFF.

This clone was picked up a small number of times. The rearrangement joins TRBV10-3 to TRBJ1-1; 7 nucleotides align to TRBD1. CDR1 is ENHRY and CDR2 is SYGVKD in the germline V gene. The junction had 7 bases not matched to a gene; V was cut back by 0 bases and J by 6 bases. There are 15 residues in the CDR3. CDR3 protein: CAISESVTGYPEAFF. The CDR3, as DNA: TGTGCCATCAGTGAGTCGGTGACAGGGTACCCTGAAGCTTTCTTT.

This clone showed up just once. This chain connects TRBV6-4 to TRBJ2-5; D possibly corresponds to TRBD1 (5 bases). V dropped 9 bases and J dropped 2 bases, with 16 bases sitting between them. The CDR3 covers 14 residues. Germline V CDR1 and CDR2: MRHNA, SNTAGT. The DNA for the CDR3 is TGTGCCAGGACGAGCCCAACAGGACAAGAGACCCAGTACTTC. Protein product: CARTSPTGQETQYF.